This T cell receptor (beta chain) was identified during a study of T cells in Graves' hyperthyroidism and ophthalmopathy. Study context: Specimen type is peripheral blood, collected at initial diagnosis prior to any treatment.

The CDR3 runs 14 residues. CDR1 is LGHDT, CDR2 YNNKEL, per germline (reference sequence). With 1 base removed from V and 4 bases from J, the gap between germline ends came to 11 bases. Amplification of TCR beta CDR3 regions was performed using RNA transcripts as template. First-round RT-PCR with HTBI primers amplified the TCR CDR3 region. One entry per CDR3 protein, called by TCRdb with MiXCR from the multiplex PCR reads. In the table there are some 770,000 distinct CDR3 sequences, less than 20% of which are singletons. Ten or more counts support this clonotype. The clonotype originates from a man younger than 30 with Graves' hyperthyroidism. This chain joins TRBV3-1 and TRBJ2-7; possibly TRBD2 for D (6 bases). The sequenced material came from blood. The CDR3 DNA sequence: TGTGCCAGCAGCCAAGGGTCGCGGGGTTACGAGCAGTACTTC. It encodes CASSQGSRGYEQYF.